Included here is one T cell receptor beta chain sequence, with context. Method: immunoSEQ multiplex PCR; TCRdb's copy keeps in-frame clones and lacks some. This sample has about 170,000 clones, with approximately 91% found just once. The sample originates from a study of blood T cell repertoires in COVID-19. Trimming took off 7 bases at V and 0 bases at J, with 13 bases between the two ends. Germline V gene lookup returns CDR1 SGHKS and CDR2 YYEKEE (reference sequence). The CDR3 length is 15 residues. Sequenced sample: peripheral blood. This receptor was obtained from a man younger than 35 with COVID-19, enrolled during active disease. The chain combines TRBV5-5 with TRBJ2-2; tentative D call: TRBD1 (6 bases). The CDR3 protein is CASALQGPNTGELFF. DNA of the CDR3: TGTGCCAGCGCGCTGCAGGGGCCGAACACCGGGGAGCTGTTTTTT. Looking up the rest from reference TRBV5-5 and TRBJ2-2 gives the full variable domain: DAGVTQSPTHLIKTRGQQVTLRCSPISGHKSVSWYQQVLGQGPQFIFQYYEKEERGRGNFPDRFSARQFPNYSSELNVNALLLGDSALYLCASALQGPNTGELFFGEGSRLTVL.